This note documents a single T cell receptor beta chain sequence. Its specificity is not known. The data derive from a study of tumor and adjacent non-tumor tissue in lung cancer. Study context: The patients, roughly 10 men and 4 to 6 women, were about 30 to 85 with stage I to III disease. On average, productive TCRbeta reads reached about 4.17 million per sample.

Findings of the study overall: TCR diversity was significantly greater in tumor than normal lung tissue.

A modified ARM-PCR protocol with three rounds of nested PCR amplified TCRbeta. TCRdb redid the calling of the multiplex PCR reads with MiXCR, one entry per CDR3 protein. The data show some 100,000 distinct CDR3 sequences, approximately 80% seen once. RNA was extracted from bulk tissue without any cell sorting. The normal lung tissue was taken more than 3 cm from the tumor edge. The length of the CDR3 is 14 residues. Germline CDR1 is SGHAT and CDR2 is FQNNGV. The clonotype was recovered from a man between 60 and 70 years old with small cell lung cancer. The V call is TRBV11-2, the J call TRBJ2-7; D is ambiguous. The sample comprised distant non-tumor lung tissue. Written as DNA, the CDR3 is TGTGTCAGCAGCCCCGACCTGACCTCCTACGAGCAGCACGTC. Its translation: CVSSPDLTSYEQHV.